This T cell receptor (beta chain) was recovered during a study of regulatory T cells in long-lasting Graves disease. This clonotype was seen at least ten times. The antigen is unknown. Combining iRepertoire HTBI primers with Arm-PCR of CDR3 regions, the authors built TCR beta libraries. TCRdb re-called the multiplex PCR reads with MiXCR, one entry per CDR3 protein. Of a few hundred thousand distinct CDR3 sequences in the sample, about 20% were seen once. Time point specified: persistent/refractory GD, antithyroid drugs over 5 years with positive TRAb. Generation of the TCR library employed RNA extracted from PBMCs. Diagnosing Graves' disease relied on the American Thyroid Association guidelines. Study-wide results and caveats: A greater number of public clonotypes (more than 2,500) was shared by persistent patients than by new patients (around 960). Authors noted too few samples as a limitation.

The material sequenced was peripheral blood mononuclear cells (PBMCs), taken when the disease was refractory, from a patient treated with antithyroid drugs. This clonotype was sampled from a female donor with Graves disease.

The CDR3 loop reads CAWSGGEGETQYF. As DNA, the CDR3 is TGTGCCTGGAGTGGAGGGGAGGGAGAGACCCAGTACTTC. This rearrangement joins TRBV30 to TRBJ2-5; the match to TRBD2 covers 7 bases. Losses at the gene ends were 1 base for V and 4 bases for J; bases not matched to a gene: 3. The CDR3 has 13 residues. Looked up from germline, CDR1 is GTSNPN and CDR2 is SVGIG (reference sequence).